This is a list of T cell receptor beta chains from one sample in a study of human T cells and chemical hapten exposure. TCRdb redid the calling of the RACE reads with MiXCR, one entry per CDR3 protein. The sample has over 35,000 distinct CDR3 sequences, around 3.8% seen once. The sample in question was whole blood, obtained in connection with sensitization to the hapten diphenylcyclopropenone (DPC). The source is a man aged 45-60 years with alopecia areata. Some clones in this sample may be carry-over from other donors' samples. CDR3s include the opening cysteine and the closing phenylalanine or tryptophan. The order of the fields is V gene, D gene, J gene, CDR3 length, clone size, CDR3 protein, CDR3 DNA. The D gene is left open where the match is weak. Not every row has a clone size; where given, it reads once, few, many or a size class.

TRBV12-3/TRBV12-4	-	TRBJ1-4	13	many	CASSSFSDEKLFF	TGTGCCAGCAGTTCTTTTTCCGATGAAAAACTGTTTTTT
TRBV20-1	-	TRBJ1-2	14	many	CSARDYRDLYGYTF	TGCAGTGCTAGAGATTATCGGGACCTCTATGGCTACACCTTC
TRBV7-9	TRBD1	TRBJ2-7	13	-	CASSITGQGGQYF	TGTGCCAGCAGCATAACGGGACAGGGCGGGCAGTACTTC
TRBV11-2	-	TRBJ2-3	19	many	CASSSYRDFRDRPTDTQYF	TGTGCCAGCAGCTCGTACCGGGACTTTAGAGACCGCCCCACAGATACGCAGTATTTT
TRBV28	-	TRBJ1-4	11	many	CASRGYEKLFF	TGTGCCAGCAGGGGGTACGAAAAACTGTTTTTT
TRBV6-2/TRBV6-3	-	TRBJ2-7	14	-	CATTRSAGIYEQYF	TGTGCCACTACCCGTTCGGCAGGTATCTACGAGCAGTACTTC
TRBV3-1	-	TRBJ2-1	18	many	CASSQDFPGRSSYNEQFF	TGTGCCAGCAGCCAAGATTTCCCCGGCAGGAGCTCCTACAATGAGCAGTTCTTC
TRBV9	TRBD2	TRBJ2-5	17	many	CASSVAWVAGDPGTQYF	TGTGCCAGCAGCGTAGCTTGGGTAGCGGGAGACCCCGGGACCCAGTACTTC
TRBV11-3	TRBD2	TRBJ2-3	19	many	CASSSRGTSGSLGTDTQYF	TGTGCCAGCAGCTCACGAGGGACTAGCGGGAGTCTTGGTACAGATACGCAGTATTTT
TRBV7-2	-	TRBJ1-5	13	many	CASSPYPNQPQHF	TGTGCCAGCAGCCCCTACCCTAATCAGCCCCAGCATTTT
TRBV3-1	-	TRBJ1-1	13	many	CASSKRVDTEAFF	TGTGCCAGCAGCAAAAGGGTGGACACTGAAGCTTTCTTT
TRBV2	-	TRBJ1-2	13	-	CASSDTGGYGYTF	TGTGCCAGCAGTGACACAGGAGGCTATGGCTACACCTTC
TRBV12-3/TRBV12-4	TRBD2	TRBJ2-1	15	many	CASSFSAGGPVEQFF	TGTGCCAGCAGTTTCTCTGCGGGAGGGCCTGTGGAGCAGTTCTTC
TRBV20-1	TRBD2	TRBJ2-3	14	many	CSAFGLRGTDTQYF	TGCAGTGCGTTCGGACTGCGGGGGACAGATACGCAGTATTTT
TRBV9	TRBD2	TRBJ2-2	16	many	CASSVVSSGRTGELFF	TGTGCCAGCAGCGTAGTCTCTAGCGGTCGCACCGGGGAGCTGTTTTTT
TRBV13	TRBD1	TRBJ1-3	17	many	CASSLGRDRITGNTIYF	TGTGCCAGCAGCTTAGGCCGGGACAGGATAACTGGAAACACCATATATTTT
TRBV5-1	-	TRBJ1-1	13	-	CASSFKGDTEAFF	TGCGCCAGCAGCTTCAAGGGGGATACTGAAGCTTTCTTT
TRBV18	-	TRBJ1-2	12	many	CASSSEGPGYTF	TGTGCCAGCTCATCAGAAGGGCCAGGCTACACCTTC
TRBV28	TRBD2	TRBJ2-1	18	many	CASSFTTITSTGGGEQFF	TGTGCCAGCAGTTTCACCACGATAACTAGCACGGGCGGGGGTGAGCAGTTCTTC
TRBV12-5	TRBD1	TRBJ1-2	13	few	CASGRDRAQGYTF	TGTGCTAGTGGACGGGACAGGGCCCAAGGCTACACCTTC
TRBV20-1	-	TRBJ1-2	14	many	CSARALGRSYGYTF	TGCAGTGCTAGAGCCCTGGGACGGTCCTATGGCTACACCTTC
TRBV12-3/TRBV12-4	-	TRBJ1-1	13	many	CASSLVDHTEAFF	TGTGCCAGCAGTTTAGTAGACCACACTGAAGCTTTCTTT
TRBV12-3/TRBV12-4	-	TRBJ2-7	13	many	CASSFRGGGEQYF	TGTGCCAGCAGTTTCAGGGGAGGGGGCGAGCAGTACTTC
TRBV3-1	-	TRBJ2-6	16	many	CASSQEGAPGANVLTF	TGTGCCAGCAGCCAAGAAGGGGCGCCCGGGGCCAACGTCCTGACTTTC
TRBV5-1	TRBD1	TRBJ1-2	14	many	CASSQTGEAYGYTF	TGCGCCAGCAGCCAAACAGGGGAGGCCTATGGCTACACCTTC
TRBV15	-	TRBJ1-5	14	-	CATSRWGDNQPQHF	TGTGCCACCAGCAGATGGGGGGACAATCAGCCCCAGCATTTT
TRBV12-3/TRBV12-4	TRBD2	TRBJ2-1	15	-	CASSPGTRNFNEQFF	TGTGCCAGCAGCCCCGGGACTAGAAATTTTAATGAGCAGTTCTTC
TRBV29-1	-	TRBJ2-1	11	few	CSVAQSNEQFF	TGCAGCGTTGCCCAAAGCAATGAGCAGTTCTTC
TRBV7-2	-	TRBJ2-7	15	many	CASSPPGRGKYEQYF	TGTGCCAGCAGCCCGCCGGGCAGGGGAAAGTACGAGCAGTACTTC
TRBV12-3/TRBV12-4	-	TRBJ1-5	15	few	CASSLKVEGDQPQHF	TGTGCCAGCAGTTTGAAAGTGGAGGGAGATCAGCCCCAGCATTTT
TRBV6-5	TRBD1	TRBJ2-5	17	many	CASRPGQGRGGEETQYF	TGTGCCAGCAGACCGGGACAGGGTCGAGGAGGAGAAGAGACCCAGTACTTC
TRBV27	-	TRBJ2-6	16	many	CASSLSRNSGANVLTF	TGTGCCAGCAGTTTAAGTCGGAACTCTGGGGCCAACGTCCTGACTTTC
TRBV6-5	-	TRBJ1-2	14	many	CASSYGQANYGYTF	TGTGCCAGCAGTTACGGGCAGGCTAACTATGGCTACACCTTC
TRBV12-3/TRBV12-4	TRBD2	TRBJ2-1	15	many	CASKIIAGPHNEQFF	TGTGCCAGCAAAATCATAGCGGGACCCCACAATGAGCAGTTCTTC
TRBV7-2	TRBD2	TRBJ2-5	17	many	CASSLVGGLAGGETQYF	TGTGCCAGCAGCTTAGTGGGTGGCCTAGCGGGAGGAGAGACCCAGTACTTC
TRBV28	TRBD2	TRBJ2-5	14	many	CASSLTSGQETQYF	TGTGCCAGCAGCCTGACTAGCGGCCAAGAGACCCAGTACTTC
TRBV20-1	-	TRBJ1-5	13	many	CSARTGRGQPQHF	TGCAGTGCTCGGACGGGTAGGGGTCAGCCCCAGCATTTT
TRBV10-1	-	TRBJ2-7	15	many	CASSGERSVAYEQYF	TGCGCCAGCAGTGGGGAACGTAGTGTAGCCTACGAGCAGTACTTC
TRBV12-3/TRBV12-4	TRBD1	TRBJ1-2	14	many	CASSRGQGMNGYTF	TGTGCCAGCAGTCGGGGACAGGGTATGAATGGCTACACCTTC
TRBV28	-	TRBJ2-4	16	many	CASSKQGSAAKNIQYF	TGTGCCAGCAGTAAACAGGGTAGTGCGGCCAAAAACATTCAGTACTTC
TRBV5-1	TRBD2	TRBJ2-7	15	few	CASSYSGRASYEQYF	TGCGCCAGCAGTTATAGCGGGAGGGCCAGTTACGAGCAGTACTTC
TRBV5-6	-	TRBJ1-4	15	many	CASSSAQTGNEKLFF	TGTGCCAGCAGCTCAGCCCAAACAGGGAATGAAAAACTGTTTTTT
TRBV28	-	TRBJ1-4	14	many	CASSLGRSNEKLFF	TGTGCCAGCAGTTTGGGCAGATCTAATGAAAAACTGTTTTTT
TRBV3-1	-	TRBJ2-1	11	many	CASSQVKEQFF	TGTGCCAGCAGCCAAGTAAAAGAGCAGTTCTTC
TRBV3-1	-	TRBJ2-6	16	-	CASSRDPNSGANVLTF	TGTGCCAGCAGCCGGGACCCGAACTCTGGGGCCAACGTCCTGACTTTC
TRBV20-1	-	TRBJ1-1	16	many	CSAAHSGSVWNTEAFF	TGCAGTGCTGCCCATTCTGGGTCAGTATGGAACACTGAAGCTTTCTTT
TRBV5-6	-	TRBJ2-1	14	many	CASSRRETRNEQFF	TGTGCCAGCAGCCGCCGGGAGACCCGCAATGAGCAGTTCTTC
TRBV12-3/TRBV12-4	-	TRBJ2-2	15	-	CASTKGPIITGELFF	TGTGCCAGCACCAAAGGGCCGATAATCACCGGGGAGCTGTTTTTT
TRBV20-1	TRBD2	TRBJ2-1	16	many	CSARSPSGDLYNEQFF	TGCAGTGCTAGATCGCCAAGCGGGGATCTCTACAATGAGCAGTTCTTC
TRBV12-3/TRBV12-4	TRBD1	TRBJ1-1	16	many	CASTGQGAIPGTEAFF	TGTGCCAGCACCGGACAGGGGGCGATCCCGGGTACTGAAGCTTTCTTT
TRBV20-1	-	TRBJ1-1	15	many	CSARSRPGRDTEAFF	TGCAGTGCTAGATCCAGGCCGGGGAGGGACACTGAAGCTTTCTTT
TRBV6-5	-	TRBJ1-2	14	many	CASSYSWVDDGYTF	TGTGCCAGCAGTTACTCGTGGGTAGATGATGGCTACACCTTC
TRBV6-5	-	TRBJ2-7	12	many	CASRNPGYEQYF	TGTGCCAGTCGAAACCCCGGCTACGAGCAGTACTTC
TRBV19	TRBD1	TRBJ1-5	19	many	CASSTPKRGGGLDNQPQHF	TGTGCCAGTAGTACGCCGAAGAGGGGAGGGGGCCTTGACAATCAGCCCCAGCATTTT
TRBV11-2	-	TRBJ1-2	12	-	CASSFPNYGYTF	TGTGCCAGCAGCTTTCCTAACTATGGCTACACCTTC
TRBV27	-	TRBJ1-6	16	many	CASSSTPGAVYSPLHF	TGTGCCAGCAGTTCTACGCCGGGGGCGGTGTATTCACCCCTCCACTTT
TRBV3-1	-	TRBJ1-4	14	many	CASSQRNANEKLFF	TGTGCCAGCAGCCAGCGTAATGCCAATGAAAAACTGTTTTTT